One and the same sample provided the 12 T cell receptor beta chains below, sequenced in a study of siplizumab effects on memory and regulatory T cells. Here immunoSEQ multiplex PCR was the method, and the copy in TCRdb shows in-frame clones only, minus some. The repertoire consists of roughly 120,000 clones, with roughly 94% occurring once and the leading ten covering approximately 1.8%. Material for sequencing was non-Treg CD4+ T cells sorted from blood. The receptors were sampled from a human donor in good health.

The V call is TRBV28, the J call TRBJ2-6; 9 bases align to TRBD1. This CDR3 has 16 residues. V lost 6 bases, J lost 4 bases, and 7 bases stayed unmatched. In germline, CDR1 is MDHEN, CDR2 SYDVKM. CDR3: CASSYGTGSGANVLTF. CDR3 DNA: TGTGCCAGCAGCTACGGGACAGGGTCCGGGGCCAACGTCCTGACTTTC.

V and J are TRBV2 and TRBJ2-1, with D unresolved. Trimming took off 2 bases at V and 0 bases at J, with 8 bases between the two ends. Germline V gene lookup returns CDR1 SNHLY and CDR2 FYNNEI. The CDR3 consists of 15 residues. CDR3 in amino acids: CASSELASSYNEQFF. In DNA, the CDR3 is TGTGCCAGCAGTGAACTGGCCAGCTCCTACAATGAGCAGTTCTTC.

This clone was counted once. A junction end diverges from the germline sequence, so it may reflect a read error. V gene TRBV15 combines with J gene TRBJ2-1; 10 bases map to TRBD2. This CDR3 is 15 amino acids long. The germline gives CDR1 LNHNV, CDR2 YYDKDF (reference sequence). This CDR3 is CATSRAGGSYNEQFF. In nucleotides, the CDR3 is TGTGCCACCAGTAGAGCGGGAGGGTCCTACAATGAGCAGTTCTTC. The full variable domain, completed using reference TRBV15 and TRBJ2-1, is DAMVIQNPRYQVTQFGKPVTLSCSQTLNHNVMYWYQQKSSQAPKLLFHYYDKDFNNEADTPDNFQSRRPNTSFCFLDIRSPGLGDTAMYLCATSRAGGSYNEQFFGPGTRLTVL.

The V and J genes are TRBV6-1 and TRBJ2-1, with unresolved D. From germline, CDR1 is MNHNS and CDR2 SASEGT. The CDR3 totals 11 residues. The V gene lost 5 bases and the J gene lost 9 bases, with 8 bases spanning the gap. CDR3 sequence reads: CASSNRGEQFF. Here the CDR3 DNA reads TGTGCCAGCAGTAATAGAGGTGAGCAGTTCTTC.

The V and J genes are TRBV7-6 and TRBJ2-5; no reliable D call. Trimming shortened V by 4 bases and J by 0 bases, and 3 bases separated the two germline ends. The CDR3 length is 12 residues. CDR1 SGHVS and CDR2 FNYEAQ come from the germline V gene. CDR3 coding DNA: TGTGCCAGCAGCTCGTACCAAGAGACCCAGTACTTC. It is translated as CASSSYQETQYF.

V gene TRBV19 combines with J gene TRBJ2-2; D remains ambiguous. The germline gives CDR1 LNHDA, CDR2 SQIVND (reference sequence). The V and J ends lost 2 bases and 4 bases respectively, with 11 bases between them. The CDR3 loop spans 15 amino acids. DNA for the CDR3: TGTGCCAGTAGTATAATCGAGGTTGGCACCGGGGAGCTGTTTTTT. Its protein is CASSIIEVGTGELFF.

CDR3 DNA: TGTGCCAGCAGCCCTTATAGCGGGAGTCAACAGCAGTATTTT. As protein: CASSPYSGSQQQYF. V usage is TRBV5-4 and J usage is TRBJ2-3, with TRBD2 matching 9 bases. The CDR3 length is 14 residues. V gave up 4 bases and J gave up 11 bases; unmatched junction bases: 11. Germline V gene sequence: CDR1 SGHNT, CDR2 YYREEE (reference sequence).

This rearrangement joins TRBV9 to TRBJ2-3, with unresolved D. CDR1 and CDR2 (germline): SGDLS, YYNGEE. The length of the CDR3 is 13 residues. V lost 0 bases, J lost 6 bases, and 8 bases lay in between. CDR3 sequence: CASSVAVGDTQYF. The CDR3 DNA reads TGTGCCAGCAGCGTAGCAGTAGGGGATACGCAGTATTTT.

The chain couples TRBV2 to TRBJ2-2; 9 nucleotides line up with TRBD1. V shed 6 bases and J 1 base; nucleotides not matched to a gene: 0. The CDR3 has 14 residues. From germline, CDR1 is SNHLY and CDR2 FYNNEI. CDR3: CASRGQGNTGELFF. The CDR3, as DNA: TGTGCCAGCAGGGGACAGGGGAACACCGGGGAGCTGTTTTTT.

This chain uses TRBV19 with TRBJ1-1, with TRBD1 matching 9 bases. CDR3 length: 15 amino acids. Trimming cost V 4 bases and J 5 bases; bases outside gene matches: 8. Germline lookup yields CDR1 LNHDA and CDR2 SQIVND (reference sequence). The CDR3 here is CASSKDRGVWTEAFF. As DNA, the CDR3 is TGTGCCAGTAGTAAGGACAGGGGAGTTTGGACTGAAGCTTTCTTT.

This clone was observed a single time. The CDR3 loop is CASSYSLKGHEQYF. The CDR3 bases are TGTGCCAGCAGTTACTCCCTCAAAGGGCACGAGCAGTACTTC. The gene calls are TRBV6-6 and TRBJ2-7; D unresolved. The V end lost 0 bases, the J end lost 5 bases, and 11 bases lay between the germline ends. Per the germline V gene, CDR1 is MNHNY and CDR2 is SVGAGI (reference sequence). This CDR3 spans 14 amino acids.

The CDR3 protein is CASSSDGYEQYF. The CDR3 nucleotides are TGTGCCAGCAGCTCCGACGGATACGAGCAGTACTTC. J is TRBJ2-7 and V is TRBV7-3; the D is unclear. V gave up 4 bases and J gave up 4 bases, with 8 bases separating them. The germline V gene has CDR1 SGHTA and CDR2 FQGTGA. The CDR3 spans 12 residues.